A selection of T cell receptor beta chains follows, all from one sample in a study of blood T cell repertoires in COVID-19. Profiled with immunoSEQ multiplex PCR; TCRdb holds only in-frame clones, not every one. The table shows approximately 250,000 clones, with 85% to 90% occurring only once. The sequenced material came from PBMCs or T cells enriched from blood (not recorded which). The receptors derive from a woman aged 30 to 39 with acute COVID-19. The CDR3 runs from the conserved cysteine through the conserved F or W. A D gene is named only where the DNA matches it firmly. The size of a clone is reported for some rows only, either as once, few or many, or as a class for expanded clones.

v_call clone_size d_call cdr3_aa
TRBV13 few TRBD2 CASSFVAGVVTDTQYF
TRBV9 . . CASSPEGATNEKLFF
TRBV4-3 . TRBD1 CASSHGTQGPVTDTQYF
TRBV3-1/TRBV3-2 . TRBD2 CATARETSGNEQFF
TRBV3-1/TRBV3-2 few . CASSQQGKTQYF
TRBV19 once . CASSTDTGTGYEQYF
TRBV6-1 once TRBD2 CASSEFVSGSPEFF
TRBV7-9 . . CASSLSVGGTGELFF
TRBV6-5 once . CASSQGTEQYF
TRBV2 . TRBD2 CASSDLAGEYNEQFF
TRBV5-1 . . CASTGSRDGTEAFF
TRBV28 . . CASRDLEGVDEQFF
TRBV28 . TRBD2 CASRDGREAYNEQFF
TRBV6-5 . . CASNPSVELYNEQFF
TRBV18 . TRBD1 CASSLPSRGRNTEAFF
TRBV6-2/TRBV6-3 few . CASSYSTQGKSSYEQYF
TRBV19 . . CASSISRDTEAFF
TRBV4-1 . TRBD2 CASSQESPSGYNEQFF
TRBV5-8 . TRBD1 CASSRSTTGGSNQPQHF
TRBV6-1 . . CASSEGTFSPNTGELFF
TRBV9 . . CASSVGGGLGNTEAFF
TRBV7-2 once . CASSSGRVGTEAFF
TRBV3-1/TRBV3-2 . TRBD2 CASSQGRLAGGIDTQYF
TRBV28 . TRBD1 CASSLSSGQGYYGYTF
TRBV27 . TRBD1 CASSGGQAARNEQFF
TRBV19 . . CASSIRDDSNYEQYF
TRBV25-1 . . CASSELTNPEAFF
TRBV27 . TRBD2 CASSSGLFYEQYF
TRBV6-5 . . CASVESTEAFF
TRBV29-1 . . CSVVPTPGNEQFF
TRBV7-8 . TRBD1 CASRRGDRVLNTEAFF
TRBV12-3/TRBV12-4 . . CASSGTPDEQFF